The 11 T cell receptor beta chains below were found in one sample sequenced in a study of OX40 agonist ivuxolimab in advanced cancers. The repertoire was sequenced with immunoSEQ multiplex PCR; TCRdb's copy has only in-frame clones and lacks some. The sample gives roughly 76,000 clones, 80% to 90% of which show up once; approximately 25% is in the top ten. The material sequenced was CD4+ or CD8+ T cells sorted from blood, taken in a trial of the OX40 agonist ivuxolimab. These receptor sequences come from an adult with an advanced solid tumor such as melanoma, head and neck, liver or kidney cancer.

V usage is TRBV5-6 and J usage is TRBJ2-7; D remains unclear. CDR1 is SGHDT, CDR2 YYEEEE, per germline. This CDR3 is 13 amino acids long. V lost 0 bases, J lost 0 bases, and 4 bases lay in between. CDR3 residues: CASSLGSSYEQYF. The CDR3 region has the DNA TGTGCCAGCAGCTTGGGCAGCTCCTACGAGCAGTACTTC.

The genes are TRBV6-5 and TRBJ1-3, with D tentatively TRBD1 (5 bases). CDR3 length equals 16 residues. Germline CDR1 and CDR2: MNHEY and SVGAGI. Trimming cost V 4 bases and J 0 bases, with 13 bases left between them. Written as DNA, the CDR3 is TGTGCCAGCAGTTTCAGAGGGGTCCTCTCTGGAAACACCATATATTTT. Translation gives CASSFRGVLSGNTIYF.

The V call is TRBV27, the J call TRBJ1-6, with a weak D call TRBD1 (5 bases). Between the trimmed V and J ends, which lost 10 bases and 10 bases, there was a span of 20 bases. The CDR3 length is 14 residues. Germline V gene data show CDR1 as MNHEY and CDR2 as SMNVEV (reference sequence). In DNA form, the CDR3 reads TGTGCCACAGGGAGTATTAGGTTTTCGTCACCCCTCCACTTT. Its protein is CATGSIRFSSPLHF.

The chain links TRBV27 to TRBJ1-2; D ambiguous. Trimming shortened V by 2 bases and J by 5 bases, and 18 bases separated the two germline ends. CDR3 length: 16 amino acids. CDR1 is MNHEY, CDR2 SMNVEV, per germline (reference sequence). CDR3 nucleotide sequence: TGTGCCAGCAGTTTAGTCTCGAGCGGCAGTTTGTATGGCTACACCTTC. Amino acid sequence: CASSLVSSGSLYGYTF.

This chain uses TRBV5-8 with TRBJ1-3; TRBD1 is a possible D gene (5 bases). The V gene's germline CDR1 is SGHTS and CDR2 YDEGEE. V was pared by 4 bases and J by 4 bases, with 9 bases between. This CDR3 has 13 amino acids. The CDR3 spells CASSPNRGNTIYF. The CDR3 region has the DNA TGTGCCAGCAGCCCAAACAGGGGAAACACCATATATTTT.

This clone was found once. The chain employs TRBV6-5 and TRBJ1-1; perhaps TRBD1 as D (5 bases). V dropped 5 bases and J dropped 1 base, with 11 bases sitting between them. Germline V gene data show CDR1 as MNHEY and CDR2 as SVGAGI. This CDR3 has 14 residues. CDR3 in amino acids: CASSRGASNTEAFF. The CDR3 bases are TGTGCCAGCAGTCGAGGGGCTTCGAACACTGAAGCTTTCTTT.

The rearrangement uses TRBV7-9 and TRBJ1-2; possibly TRBD1 for D (5 bases). Trimming took 5 bases from V and 0 from J, leaving 7 bases between them. The CDR3 length is 13 residues. In germline, CDR1 is SEHNR, CDR2 FQNEAQ (reference sequence). CDR3 region: CASSPDTNYGYTF. The CDR3 DNA reads as TGTGCCAGCAGCCCGGACACTAACTATGGCTACACCTTC.

The rearrangement uses TRBV7-2 and TRBJ2-5; D could derive from TRBD1 or TRBD2 (5 bases each). V lost 4 bases to trimming and J lost 1 base, with 7 bases between them. The CDR3 runs to 13 residues. Germline V gene data show CDR1 as SGHTA and CDR2 as FQGNSA. The CDR3 loop is CASSWGPQETQYF. In DNA, the CDR3 is TGTGCCAGCAGCTGGGGACCCCAAGAGACCCAGTACTTC.

The J gene is TRBJ1-3, the V gene TRBV30; TRBD1 might be the D (5 bases). The germline CDR1 and CDR2 sequences are GTSNPN and SVGIG (reference sequence). This CDR3 has 14 amino acids. Trimming left V 5 bases short and J 1 base short, with 12 bases between. The CDR3 loop reads CAWGAGWSGNTIYF. The DNA for the CDR3 is TGTGCCTGGGGGGCTGGTTGGTCTGGAAACACCATATATTTT.

This clone came up once. The chain links TRBV19 to TRBJ1-2; no definite D call. The germline CDR1 and CDR2 sequences are LNHDA and SQIVND (reference sequence). V dropped 2 bases and J dropped 2 bases, with 12 bases sitting between them. The CDR3 is made up of 15 amino acids. CDR3 sequence: CASSINSQVNYGYTF. The CDR3 nucleotides are TGTGCCAGTAGTATAAACAGCCAAGTGAACTATGGCTACACCTTC.

The genes are TRBV9 and TRBJ2-3; D may correspond to TRBD1 or TRBD2 (5 bases each). This CDR3 region has 16 residues. V was pared by 4 bases and J by 0 bases, with 15 bases between. CDR1 and CDR2 from the germline V gene are SGDLS and YYNGEE. The CDR3 region is CASSLRDHSSTDTQYF. The CDR3 DNA is TGTGCCAGCAGCCTCCGGGACCATTCTAGCACAGATACGCAGTATTTT.